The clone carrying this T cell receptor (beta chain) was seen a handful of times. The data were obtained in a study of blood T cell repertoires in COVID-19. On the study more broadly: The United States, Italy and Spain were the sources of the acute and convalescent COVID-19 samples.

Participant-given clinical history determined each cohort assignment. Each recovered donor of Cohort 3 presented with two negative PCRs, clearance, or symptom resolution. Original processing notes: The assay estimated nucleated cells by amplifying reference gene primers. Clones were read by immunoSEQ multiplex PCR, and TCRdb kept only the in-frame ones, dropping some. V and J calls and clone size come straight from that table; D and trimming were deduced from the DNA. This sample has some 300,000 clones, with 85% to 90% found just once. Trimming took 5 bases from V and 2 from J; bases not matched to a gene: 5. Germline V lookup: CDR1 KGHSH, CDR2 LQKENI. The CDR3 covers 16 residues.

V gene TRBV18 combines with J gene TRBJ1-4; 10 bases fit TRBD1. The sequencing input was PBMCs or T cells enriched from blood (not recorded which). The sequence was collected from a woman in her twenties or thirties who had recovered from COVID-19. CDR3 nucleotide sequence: TGTGCCAGCTCAATTAGACAGGGGGCGACTAATGAAAAACTGTTTTTT. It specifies CASSIRQGATNEKLFF.